This T cell receptor beta chain was sequenced for a study of blood T cell repertoires in COVID-19. Overall study context: Whether acute or convalescent, the COVID-19 samples came from the United States, Italy and Spain.

Original processing notes: Reference gene primer amplification gave estimated nucleated cell counts. The repertoire was sequenced with immunoSEQ multiplex PCR; TCRdb's copy has only in-frame clones and lacks some. The DNA gave D and trimming, while V, J and clone size come from that table. The profile covers around 75,000 clones, with less than 85% appearing a single time and 5% to 5.5% taken by the ten largest. Trimming took off 0 bases at V and 8 bases at J, with 14 bases between the two ends. The CDR3 has 15 residues. Germline V gene lookup returns CDR1 KGHSH and CDR2 LQKENI. The chain links TRBV18 to TRBJ2-1, with D unresolved. The sample comprised peripheral blood. The receptor was isolated from a woman aged 80 or over with active or convalescent COVID-19. CDR3 nucleotides: TGTGCCAGCTCACCACCGAACAGAGCCCTTGATGAGCAGTTCTTC. Its protein is CASSPPNRALDEQFF.